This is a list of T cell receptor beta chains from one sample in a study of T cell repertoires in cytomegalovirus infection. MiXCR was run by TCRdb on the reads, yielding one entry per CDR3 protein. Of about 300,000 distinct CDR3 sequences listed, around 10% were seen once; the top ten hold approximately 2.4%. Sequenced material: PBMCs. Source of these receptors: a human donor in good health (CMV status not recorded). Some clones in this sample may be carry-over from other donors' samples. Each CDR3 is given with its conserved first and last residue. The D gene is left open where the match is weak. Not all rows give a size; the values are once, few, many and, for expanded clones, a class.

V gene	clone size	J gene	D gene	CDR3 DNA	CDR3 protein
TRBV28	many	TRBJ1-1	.	TGTGCCAGCAGTTTCTCGGGGCTGATTGGAGCTTTCTTT	CASSFSGLIGAFF
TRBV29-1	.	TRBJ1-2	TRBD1	TGCAGCGTGTCGACAGGGTGGGGTGGCTACACCTTC	CSVSTGWGGYTF
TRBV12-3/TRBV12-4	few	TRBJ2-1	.	TGTGCCAGCAGTTCCGCAGGGGAACGTTTCGGTGAGCAGTTCTTC	CASSSAGERFGEQFF
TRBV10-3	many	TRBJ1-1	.	TGTGCCATCAGGGACAGGAACACTGAAGCTTTCTTT	CAIRDRNTEAFF
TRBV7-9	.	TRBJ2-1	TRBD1	TGTGCCAGCAGCCGGAAAGACAGGGTACTATCCGAAAGCTCCTACAATGAGCAGTTCTTC	CASSRKDRVLSESSYNEQFF
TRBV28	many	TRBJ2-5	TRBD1	TGTGCCAGCAGTCTCCTGACAGGGGGGGGACAGTACTTC	CASSLLTGGGQYF
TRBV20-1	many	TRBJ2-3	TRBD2	TGCAGTGCTAGAGGCGAAAGCGGGGGGGCGGCGCAGTATTTT	CSARGESGGAAQYF
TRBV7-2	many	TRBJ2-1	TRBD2	TGTGCCAGCAGCCCGTTCCTAGCGGGGGTGAACGGTGAGCAGTTCTTC	CASSPFLAGVNGEQFF
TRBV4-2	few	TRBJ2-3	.	TGTGCCAGCAGCCAAGATATGGACTACCTTCGCACAGATACGCAGTATTTT	CASSQDMDYLRTDTQYF
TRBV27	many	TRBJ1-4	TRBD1	TGTGCCAGCAGTTTATCCCTCGGACAGGGATTAAAACTGTTTTTT	CASSLSLGQGLKLFF
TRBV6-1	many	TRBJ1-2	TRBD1	TGTGCCAGCTCCAACCCTTACACAGGGGCAGCTGGCTACACCTTC	CASSNPYTGAAGYTF
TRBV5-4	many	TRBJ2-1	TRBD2	TGTGCCAGCAGCAGGCCCTCTAGCGGGGGGCCGAATGAGCAGTTCTTC	CASSRPSSGGPNEQFF
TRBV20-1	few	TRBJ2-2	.	TGCAGTGCTAGAGATCCCCAGCGCCCGAACACCGGGGAGCTGTTTTTT	CSARDPQRPNTGELFF
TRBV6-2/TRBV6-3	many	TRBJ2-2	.	TGTGCCAGCAGTACAACAGCGAACACCGGGGAGCTGTTTTTT	CASSTTANTGELFF
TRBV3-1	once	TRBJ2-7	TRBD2	TGTGCCAGCAGCTTTGGGCGGGGGGCCGCCTACGAGCAGTACTTC	CASSFGRGAAYEQYF
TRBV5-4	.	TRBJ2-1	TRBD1	TGTGCCAGCAACTCGGGACAGAGGGTTAGCAATGAGCAGTTCTTC	CASNSGQRVSNEQFF
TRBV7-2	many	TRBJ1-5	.	TGTGCCAGCAGCCGGTCCCCGTTGGAGCCCCAGCATTTT	CASSRSPLEPQHF
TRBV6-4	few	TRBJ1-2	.	TGTGCCAGCAGTGACTCGGGACGCCATGGCTACACCTTC	CASSDSGRHGYTF
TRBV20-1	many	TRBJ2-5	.	TGCAGTGCTAGAAGGGGGGCTGATGAAAAAGAGACCCAGTACTTC	CSARRGADEKETQYF
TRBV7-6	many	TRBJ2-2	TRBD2	TGTGCCAGCAGCTTCGGCGGGGGAACGAACACCGGGGAGCTGTTTTTT	CASSFGGGTNTGELFF
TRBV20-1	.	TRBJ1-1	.	TGCAGGGGCGAGAGTGGGGCGGTGGCTTTCTTT	CRGESGAVAFF
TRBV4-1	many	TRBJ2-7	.	TGCGCCAGCAGCCCTACCGGACGATCGAGCTCCTACGAGCAGTACTTC	CASSPTGRSSSYEQYF
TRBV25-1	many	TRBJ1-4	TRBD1	TGTGCCAGCAGTCTACGGACAGGGGGCCAAACAGGTCCTAATGAAAAACTGTTTTTT	CASSLRTGGQTGPNEKLFF
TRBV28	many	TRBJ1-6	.	TGTGCCAGCAGTAGAACGGCAATAGGTACTTCACCCCTCCACTTT	CASSRTAIGTSPLHF
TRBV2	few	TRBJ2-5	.	TGTGCCAGCAGCGGGACGGCCCGAGAGACCCAGTACTTC	CASSGTARETQYF